Following are 18 T cell receptor beta chains from one sample sequenced in a study of T cell repertoires in ileal Crohn's disease. The protocol was immunoSEQ multiplex PCR, while the TCRdb copy is restricted to in-frame clones and leaves out a portion. The sample has about 15,000 clones; 50% to 75% are singletons. The sequenced material came from ileal tissue. Receptors were obtained from an adult with Crohn's disease.

The chain joins TRBV11-2 to TRBJ1-2; 7 bases line up with TRBD1. V trimming: 0 bases; J trimming: 3 bases; junction bases outside the gene matches: 7. CDR1 and CDR2 from the germline V gene are SGHAT and FQNNGV. The CDR3 runs 16 residues. The CDR3 nucleotides read TGTGCCAGCAGCTTAGATCTAGGAGGGGGCTACTATGGCTACACCTTC. Amino acid sequence: CASSLDLGGGYYGYTF. The full variable domain, its missing parts supplied by reference TRBV11-2 and TRBJ1-2, is EAGVAQSPRYKIIEKRQSVAFWCNPISGHATLYWYQQILGQGPKLLIQFQNNGVVDDSQLPKDRFSAERLKGVDSTLKIQPAKLEDSAVYLCASSLDLGGGYYGYTFGSGTRLTVV.

The chain recombines TRBV18 with TRBJ1-5; 8 bases are a match to TRBD1. Germline V gives CDR1 KGHSH, CDR2 LQKENI. With V trimmed by 2 bases and J by 6 bases, 12 bases remained unmatched. The CDR3 runs to 17 residues. The CDR3 is CASSPVNSGQGLQPQHF. The CDR3 DNA reads TGTGCCAGCTCACCAGTCAATTCCGGACAGGGCCTTCAGCCCCAGCATTTT.

The chain uses TRBV2 and TRBJ1-5; D is ambiguous. This CDR3 has 15 amino acids. The germline V and J ends were trimmed by 0 bases and 4 bases, with 10 bases remaining between them. The germline V gene encodes CDR1 SNHLY and CDR2 FYNNEI. Written as DNA, the CDR3 is TGTGCCAGCAGTGAAGCTGTCCGAGTAAATCAGCCCCAGCATTTT. Its translation is CASSEAVRVNQPQHF.

The CDR3 reads CASSLNPGVSGQFF. Written as DNA, the CDR3 is TGTGCCAGCAGTTTAAACCCGGGAGTAAGTGGGCAGTTCTTC. This chain uses TRBV27 with TRBJ2-1; D might be TRBD2 (6 bases). The germline gives CDR1 MNHEY, CDR2 SMNVEV (reference sequence). The CDR3 runs 14 residues. V gave up 2 bases and J gave up 12 bases, with 17 bases separating them.

The V and J genes are TRBV27 and TRBJ1-5; 8 bases are shared with TRBD1. This CDR3 region has 15 residues. Germline V lookup: CDR1 MNHEY, CDR2 SMNVEV (reference sequence). With 6 bases clipped from V and 2 bases from J, the junction kept 6 bases outside the gene matches. The CDR3 protein is CASRSGQAGNQPQHF. CDR3 in DNA: TGTGCCAGCAGATCGGGACAGGCGGGCAATCAGCCCCAGCATTTT.

This rearrangement joins TRBV5-1 to TRBJ1-1; D perhaps matches TRBD1 (6 bases). This CDR3 region has 15 residues. Germline V gene sequence: CDR1 SGHRS, CDR2 YFSETQ. The V end was cut by 0 bases, the J end by 3 bases, with 12 bases between. CDR3 in amino acids: CASSLGRGRDTEAFF. CDR3 sequence (DNA): TGCGCCAGCAGCTTGGGCAGGGGACGGGACACTGAAGCTTTCTTT.

This chain connects TRBV25-1 to TRBJ2-7; 7 bases are a match to TRBD2. The germline gives CDR1 MGHDK, CDR2 SYGVNS. V dropped 7 bases and J dropped 4; count of bases not matched to a gene: 7. This CDR3 has 13 residues. CDR3 nucleotide sequence: TGTGCCAGCAATTCGGGAGGAAAGTACGAGCAGTACTTC. This sequence encodes CASNSGGKYEQYF.

The chain is built from TRBV30 and TRBJ1-5; possibly TRBD1 for D (5 bases). The CDR3 is made up of 14 amino acids. Looked up from germline, CDR1 is GTSNPN and CDR2 is SVGIG (reference sequence). V lost 5 bases and J lost 0, with 11 bases in between. CDR3 coding DNA: TGTGCCTGGCATGACAGAAATAGCAATCAGCCCCAGCATTTT. It yields the protein CAWHDRNSNQPQHF.

This clone was found a few times. V gene TRBV2 combines with J gene TRBJ2-5, with 8 bases aligning to TRBD1. V lost 5 bases and J lost 5; bases outside the gene matches: 7. This CDR3 has 14 amino acids. CDR1 and CDR2 (germline): SNHLY, FYNNEI. As DNA, the CDR3 is TGTGCCAGCAGTCCCGCAGGGGGCGGGGAGACCCAGTACTTC. Translating gives CASSPAGGGETQYF.

This clone was detected a few times. V gene TRBV19 combines with J gene TRBJ1-2, with D unclear. Between the trimmed V and J ends, which lost 0 bases and 8 bases, there was a span of 13 bases. CDR3 length equals 14 residues. From germline, CDR1 is LNHDA and CDR2 SQIVND (reference sequence). The CDR3 sequence is CASSIDGNGLGYTF. The CDR3 DNA reads as TGTGCCAGTAGTATAGACGGGAATGGGCTCGGCTACACCTTC.

The chain employs TRBV5-1 and TRBJ1-1, with D unclear. Germline CDR1 and CDR2: SGHRS and YFSETQ. CDR3 length: 15 residues. Trimming took off 0 bases at V and 2 bases at J, with 11 bases between the two ends. CDR3 sequence (DNA): TGCGCCAGCAGCTTGGACAGCAGCCTAAACACTGAAGCTTTCTTT. As protein: CASSLDSSLNTEAFF.

The sample holds a few counts of this clone. The rearrangement uses TRBV18 and TRBJ1-1; perhaps TRBD1 as D (5 bases). The V gene lost 0 bases and the J gene lost 3 bases, with 11 bases spanning the gap. CDR1 is KGHSH, CDR2 LQKENI, per germline. This CDR3 is built from 15 residues. CDR3 in amino acids: CASSPPAPGDTEAFF. In DNA form, the CDR3 reads TGTGCCAGCTCACCACCTGCTCCGGGGGACACTGAAGCTTTCTTT. Full variable domain (missing parts from reference TRBV18 and TRBJ1-1): NAGVMQNPRHLVRRRGQEARLRCSPMKGHSHVYWYRQLPEEGLKFMVYLQKENIIDESGMPKERFSAEFPKEGPSILRIQQVVRGDSAAYFCASSPPAPGDTEAFFGQGTRLTVV.

This clone has only a few counts. The V call is TRBV7-9, the J call TRBJ1-2; 7 nucleotides agree with TRBD1. Trimming at V came to 0 bases and at J to 7 bases, leaving 2 bases not matched to a gene. The germline V gene has CDR1 SEHNR and CDR2 FQNEAQ (reference sequence). This CDR3 spans 13 amino acids. The CDR3: CASSLAGGSGYTF. The CDR3 DNA reads as TGTGCCAGCAGCTTAGCAGGGGGCTCTGGCTACACCTTC.

This clone appeared a few times. The chain links TRBV19 to TRBJ1-1; D not certain. The germline V gene has CDR1 LNHDA and CDR2 SQIVND (reference sequence). This CDR3 comprises 15 residues. Trimming took 3 bases from V and 4 from J, leaving 15 bases between them. The CDR3 here is CASSIAGMGGTEAFF. The CDR3 DNA is TGTGCCAGTAGTATCGCGGGGATGGGCGGCACTGAAGCTTTCTTT.

This clone occurred a few times. The gene calls are TRBV7-3 and TRBJ1-4; D is uncertain. The CDR3 consists of 15 residues. V dropped 5 bases and J dropped 0 bases, with 10 bases sitting between them. Germline loops: CDR1 SGHTA, CDR2 FQGTGA. DNA of the CDR3: TGTGCCAGCAGCCCCACCGGGGCAACTAATGAAAAACTGTTTTTT. Amino acid sequence: CASSPTGATNEKLFF.

The chain uses TRBV28 and TRBJ2-7, with D hard to call. The CDR3 spans 11 residues. Trimming took off 3 bases at V and 5 bases at J, with 5 bases between the two ends. Germline V lookup: CDR1 MDHEN, CDR2 SYDVKM. CDR3 DNA sequence: TGTGCCAGCAGTTTGCGTAACGAGCAGTACTTC. Protein product: CASSLRNEQYF.

This chain uses TRBV7-9 with TRBJ2-3; D possibly corresponds to TRBD1 (6 bases). CDR1 and CDR2 (germline): SEHNR, FQNEAQ (reference sequence). There are 15 residues in the CDR3. The V gene lost 0 bases and the J gene lost 2 bases, with 9 bases spanning the gap. CDR3 in DNA: TGTGCCAGCAGCTTAGCGACGGGACACACAGATACGCAGTATTTT. As protein: CASSLATGHTDTQYF. The variable domain in full, with the rest retrieved from reference TRBV7-9 and TRBJ2-3, is DTGVSQNPRHKITKRGQNVTFRCDPISEHNRLYWYRQTLGQGPEFLTYFQNEAQLEKSRLLSDRFSAERPKGSFSTLEIQRTEQGDSAMYLCASSLATGHTDTQYFGPGTRLTVL.

The chain is built from TRBV12-5 and TRBJ1-2; the D gene is possibly TRBD1 (5 bases). The ends were cut back, 6 bases at V and 0 bases at J, with 14 bases in the middle. The CDR3 has 15 residues. Germline V gene sequence: CDR1 LGHNT, CDR2 FRNRAP. The DNA for the CDR3 is TGTGCTAGTGGGAATGACAGAGAGGCTAACTATGGCTACACCTTC. Encoded protein: CASGNDREANYGYTF. The full variable domain, with the rest looked up from reference TRBV12-5 and TRBJ1-2, is DARVTQTPRHKVTEMGQEVTMRCQPILGHNTVFWYRQTMMQGLELLAYFRNRAPLDDSGMPKDRFSAEMPDATLATLKIQPSEPRDSAVYFCASGNDREANYGYTFGSGTRLTVV.